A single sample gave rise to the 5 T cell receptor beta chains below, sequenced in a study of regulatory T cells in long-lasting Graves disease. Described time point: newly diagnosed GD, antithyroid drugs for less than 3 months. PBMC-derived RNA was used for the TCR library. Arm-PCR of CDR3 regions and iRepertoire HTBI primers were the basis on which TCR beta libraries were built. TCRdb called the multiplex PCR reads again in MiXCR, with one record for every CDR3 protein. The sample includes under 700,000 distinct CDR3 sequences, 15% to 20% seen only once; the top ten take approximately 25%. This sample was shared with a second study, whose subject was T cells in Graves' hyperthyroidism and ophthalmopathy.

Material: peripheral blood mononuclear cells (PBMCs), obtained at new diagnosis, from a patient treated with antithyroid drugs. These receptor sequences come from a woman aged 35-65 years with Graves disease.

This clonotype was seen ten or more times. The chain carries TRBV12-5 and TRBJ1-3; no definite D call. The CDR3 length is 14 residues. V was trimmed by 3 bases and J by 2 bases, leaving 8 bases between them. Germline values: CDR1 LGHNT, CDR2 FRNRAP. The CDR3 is CASGLFTAGNTIYF. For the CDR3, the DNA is TGTGCTAGTGGTTTATTTACTGCTGGAAACACCATATATTTT.

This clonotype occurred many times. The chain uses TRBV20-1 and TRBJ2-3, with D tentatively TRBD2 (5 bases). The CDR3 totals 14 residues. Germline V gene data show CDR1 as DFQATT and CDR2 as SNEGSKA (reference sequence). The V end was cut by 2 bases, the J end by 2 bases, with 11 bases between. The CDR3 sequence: CSARSLAFTDTQYF. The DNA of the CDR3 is TGCAGTGCTAGAAGCCTAGCATTCACAGATACGCAGTATTTT.

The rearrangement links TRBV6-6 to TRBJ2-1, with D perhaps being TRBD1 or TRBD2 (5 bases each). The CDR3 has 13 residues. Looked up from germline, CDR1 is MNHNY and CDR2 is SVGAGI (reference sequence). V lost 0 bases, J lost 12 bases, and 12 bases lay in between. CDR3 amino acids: CASSYSGPLGQFF. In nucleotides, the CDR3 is TGTGCCAGCAGTTACTCGGGACCCCTGGGGCAGTTCTTC.

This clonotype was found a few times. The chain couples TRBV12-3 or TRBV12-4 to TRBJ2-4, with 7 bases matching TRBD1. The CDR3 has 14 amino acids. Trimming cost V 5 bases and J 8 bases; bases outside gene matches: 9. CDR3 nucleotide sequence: TGTGCCAGCAGTCGGGACAGCCTAATGGACATTCAGTACTTC. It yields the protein CASSRDSLMDIQYF.

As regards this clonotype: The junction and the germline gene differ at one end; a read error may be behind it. The CDR3 bases are TGTGCCATCAGCCCGGGACAGGTTTTTAGGACTGAAGCTTTCTTT. As protein: CAISPGQVFRTEAFF. The chain joins TRBV14 to TRBJ1-1, with 8 bases fitting TRBD1. Looked up from germline, CDR1 is SGHDN and CDR2 is FVKESK. The CDR3 length is 15 residues.